This T cell receptor beta chain came from a study of long-term antiretroviral therapy in people with HIV. This clone was seen only once. Assay version v3.0 of immunoSEQ was used, and it was run at survey level. Profiled with immunoSEQ multiplex PCR; TCRdb holds only in-frame clones, not every one. This sample yields about 36,000 clones, of which just under 95% are seen a single time; 3% to 4.5% belongs to the top ten. V was pared by 0 bases and J by 6 bases, with 7 bases between. The CDR3 extends over 14 amino acids. The chain couples TRBV5-7 to TRBJ1-6; D perhaps matches TRBD1 (5 bases). TRBV5-7 belongs to the ORF category, with a function that is uncertain. The sequenced sample was unsorted PBMCs, obtained 4.1 years after starting antiretroviral therapy. The clonotype originates from a woman between 50 and 59 years old with HIV. The CDR3 DNA reads as TGTGCCAGCAGCTTGGACAGGCCTAATTCACCCCTCCACTTT. Encoded protein: CASSLDRPNSPLHF.